One T cell receptor (beta chain) is described in this entry. Its antigen is as yet unknown. The germline V and J ends were trimmed by 6 bases and 1 base, with 11 bases remaining between them. Germline CDR1 is SQVTM and CDR2 is ANQGSEA. The CDR3 contains 13 residues. This record belongs to a study of long-term antiretroviral therapy in people with HIV. About the research overall: The earliest samples came about a decade before the 2015 immediate-ART recommendation. The study's findings and limits: Collection of the blood took place between the mid-2000s and the late 2010s. The ART regimens in use then may have been less effective than current ones. Post-ART, diversity grew, though it stayed under transplant donor control levels.

Run at survey level, the immunoSEQ assay was version v3.0. Libraries were prepared by immunoSEQ multiplex PCR; TCRdb keeps only in-frame clonotypes and omits some of them. The repertoire consists of 20,000 to 30,000 clones, with around 83% occurring once and the leading ten covering around 3.6%. Every donor had one or more pre-ART and two or more post-ART PBMC samples. The material sequenced was unsorted PBMCs, taken 1.9 years after starting antiretroviral therapy. This TCR derives from a woman younger than 45 with HIV. The chain uses TRBV29-1 and TRBJ2-3; no reliable D call. CDR3 bases: TGCAGCGTCCCTTGGCAGGGCACAGATACGCAGTATTTT. Amino acid sequence: CSVPWQGTDTQYF.